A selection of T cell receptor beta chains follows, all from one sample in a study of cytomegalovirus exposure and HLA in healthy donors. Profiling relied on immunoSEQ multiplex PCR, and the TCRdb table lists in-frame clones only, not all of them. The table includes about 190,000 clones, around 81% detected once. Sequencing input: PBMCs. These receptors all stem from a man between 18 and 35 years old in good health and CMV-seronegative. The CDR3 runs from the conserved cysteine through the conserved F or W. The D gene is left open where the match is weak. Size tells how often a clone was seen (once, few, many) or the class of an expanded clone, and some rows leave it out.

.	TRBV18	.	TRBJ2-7	CASSPPTAGVEQYF	TGTGCCAGCTCACCACCGACTGCCGGGGTCGAGCAGTACTTC
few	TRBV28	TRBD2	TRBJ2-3	CASSLRELAGRTQYF	TGTGCCAGCAGTTTGCGGGAGCTAGCGGGACGGACGCAGTATTTT
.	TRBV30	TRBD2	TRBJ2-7	CAWSVLASSYEQYF	TGTGCCTGGAGTGTACTAGCGAGTTCCTACGAGCAGTACTTC
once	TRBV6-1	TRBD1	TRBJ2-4	CASSAQGANIQYF	TGTGCCAGCAGTGCCCAGGGGGCGAACATTCAGTACTTC
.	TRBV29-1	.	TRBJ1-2	CSVGGQAVGYGYTF	TGCAGCGTTGGCGGGCAGGCGGTAGGGTATGGCTACACCTTC
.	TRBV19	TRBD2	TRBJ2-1	CASSILSGRISEQFF	TGTGCCAGTAGTATCCTTAGCGGGAGAATCAGTGAGCAGTTCTTC
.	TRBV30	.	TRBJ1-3	CAWSVLWGNTIYF	TGTGCCTGGAGTGTACTGTGGGGAAACACCATATATTTT
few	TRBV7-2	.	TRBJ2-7	CASSFPGYEQYF	TGTGCCAGCAGCTTCCCGGGGTACGAGCAGTACTTC
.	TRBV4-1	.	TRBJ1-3	CASSQQGENTIYF	TGCGCCAGCAGCCAACAGGGTGAAAACACCATATATTTT
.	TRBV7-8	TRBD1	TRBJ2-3	CASSPTGQATDTQYF	TGTGCCAGCAGCCCAACGGGACAGGCCACAGATACGCAGTATTTT
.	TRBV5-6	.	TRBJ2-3	CASSLGGQSTDTQYF	TGTGCCAGCAGCTTGGGCGGACAGAGCACAGATACGCAGTATTTT
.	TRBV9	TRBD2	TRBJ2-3	CASSRGLAFGTSTDTQYF	TGTGCCAGCAGCCGAGGACTAGCTTTTGGGACTAGCACAGATACGCAGTATTTT
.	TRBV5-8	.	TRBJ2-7	CASSFRGSDEQYF	TGTGCCAGCAGCTTCAGGGGATCGGACGAGCAGTACTTC
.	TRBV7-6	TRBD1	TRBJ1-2	CASSLVQGAVYGYTF	TGTGCCAGCAGCTTAGTACAGGGGGCAGTCTATGGCTACACCTTC
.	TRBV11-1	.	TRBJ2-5	CASSLGPPGSQETQYF	TGTGCCAGCAGCTTAGGTCCCCCGGGTTCACAAGAGACCCAGTACTTC
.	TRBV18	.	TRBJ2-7	CASSPPTVPRSGEQYF	TGTGCCAGCTCACCACCTACAGTCCCCCGGTCCGGCGAGCAGTACTTC
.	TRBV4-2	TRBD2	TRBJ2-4	CASSQVSTSGSRDIQYF	TGTGCCAGCAGCCAAGTCTCGACTAGCGGGAGTCGGGACATTCAGTACTTC
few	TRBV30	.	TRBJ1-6	CAWSVQLPAKHREGNSPLHF	TGTGCCTGGAGTGTTCAGCTACCGGCCAAGCACAGGGAAGGTAATTCACCCCTCCACTTT
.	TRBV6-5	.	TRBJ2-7	CASSYSKGAEQYF	TGTGCCAGCAGTTACTCCAAGGGAGCCGAGCAGTACTTC
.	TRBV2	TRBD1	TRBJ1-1	CASSADRGRAEAFF	TGTGCCAGCAGTGCGGACAGGGGGCGCGCTGAAGCTTTCTTT
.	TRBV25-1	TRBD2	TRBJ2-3	CASKSSGSTDTQYF	TGTGCCAGCAAATCTAGCGGGAGCACAGATACGCAGTATTTT
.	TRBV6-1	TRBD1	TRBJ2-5	CASGTGVKETQYF	TGTGCCAGCGGGACAGGAGTAAAAGAGACCCAGTACTTC
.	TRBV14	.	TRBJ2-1	CASSQDLQAYNEQFF	TGTGCCAGCAGCCAAGATCTCCAGGCCTACAATGAGCAGTTCTTC
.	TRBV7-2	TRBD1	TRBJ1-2	CASILTGTGGNYGYTF	TGTGCCAGTATACTAACCGGGACAGGGGGAAACTATGGCTACACCTTC
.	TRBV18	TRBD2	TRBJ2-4	CASSPPGLEAQNIQYF	TGTGCCAGCTCACCACCGGGACTAGAAGCCCAAAACATTCAGTACTTC
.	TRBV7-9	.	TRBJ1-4	CASSSHTGTNEKLFF	TGTGCCAGCAGCAGCCATACCGGGACTAATGAAAAACTGTTTTTT
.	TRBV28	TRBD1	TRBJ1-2	CASSIRGDGQVYHYGYTF	TGTGCCAGCAGTATTAGGGGGGATGGACAGGTCTATCACTATGGCTACACCTTC
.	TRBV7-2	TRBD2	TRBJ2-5	CASGEASGGAETQYF	TGTGCCAGCGGGGAAGCTAGCGGGGGGGCAGAGACCCAGTACTTC
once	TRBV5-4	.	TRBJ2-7	CASSSQGSEQYF	TGTGCCAGCAGCTCACAGGGTAGCGAGCAGTACTTC
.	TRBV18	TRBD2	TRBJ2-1	CASSPPTSGGARNEQFF	TGTGCCAGCTCACCACCGACTAGCGGGGGGGCCCGCAATGAGCAGTTCTTC
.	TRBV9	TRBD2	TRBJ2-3	CASSVGPSGGTDTQYF	TGTGCCAGCAGCGTAGGACCTAGCGGGGGCACAGATACGCAGTATTTT
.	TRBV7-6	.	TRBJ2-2	CASGEGVSGELFF	TGTGCCAGCGGGGAGGGGGTTTCCGGGGAGCTGTTTTTT
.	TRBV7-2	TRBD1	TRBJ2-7	CASSFAGQGSYEQYF	TGTGCCAGCAGCTTCGCCGGACAGGGTTCCTACGAGCAGTACTTC
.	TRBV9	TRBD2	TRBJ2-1	CASSADKILAGAEEQFF	TGTGCCAGCAGCGCGGATAAGATACTAGCGGGAGCGGAAGAGCAGTTCTTC
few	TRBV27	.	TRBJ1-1	CASDFQTSNTEAFF	TGTGCCAGCGACTTTCAAACCTCTAACACTGAAGCTTTCTTT
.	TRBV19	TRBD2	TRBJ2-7	CASSLTTSGGYHEQYF	TGTGCCAGTAGTCTAACGACTAGCGGGGGCTACCACGAGCAGTACTTC
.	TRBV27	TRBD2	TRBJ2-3	CASSLGLAGYYASTDTQYF	TGTGCCAGCAGTTTAGGCCTAGCGGGGTACTATGCGAGCACAGATACGCAGTATTTT
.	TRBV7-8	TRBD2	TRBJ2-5	CASSLLSGTTSYF	TGTGCCAGCAGCCTACTAAGCGGGACTACATCATACTTC
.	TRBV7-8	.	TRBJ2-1	CASSSQGGPSYNEQFF	TGTGCCAGCAGCTCCCAAGGGGGACCCTCCTACAATGAGCAGTTCTTC
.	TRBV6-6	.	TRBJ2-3	CASSYGPGITDTQYF	TGTGCCAGCAGTTACGGTCCGGGGATCACAGATACGCAGTATTTT
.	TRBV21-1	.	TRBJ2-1	CASSKALRRWDNEQFF	TGTGCCAGCAGCAAAGCGCTCCGCAGGTGGGACAATGAGCAGTTCTTC
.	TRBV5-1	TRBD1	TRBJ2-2	CASSFRQGDTGELFF	TGCGCCAGCAGCTTCAGACAGGGGGACACCGGGGAGCTGTTTTTT
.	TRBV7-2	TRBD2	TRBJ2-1	CASSLRAGGGEQFF	TGTGCCAGCAGCTTACGAGCGGGAGGGGGTGAGCAGTTCTTC
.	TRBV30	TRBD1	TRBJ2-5	CAWGGTGEETQYF	TGTGCCTGGGGGGGGACAGGAGAAGAGACCCAGTACTTC
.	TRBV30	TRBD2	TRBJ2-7	CAWTSGRYEQYF	TGTGCCTGGACTAGCGGGAGGTACGAGCAGTACTTC
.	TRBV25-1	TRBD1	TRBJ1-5	CASSESQGANQPQHF	TGTGCCAGCAGTGAATCGCAGGGGGCGAATCAGCCCCAGCATTTT
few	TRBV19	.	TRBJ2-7	CASSTGVREQYF	TGTGCCAGTAGTACAGGGGTTCGCGAGCAGTACTTC
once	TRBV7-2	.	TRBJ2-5	CASSRAGETQYF	TGTGCCAGCAGCCGAGCAGGAGAGACCCAGTACTTC